What follows describes a single T cell receptor (beta chain). This clonotype has more than one count but fewer than ten. Its antigen is currently not known. Base qualities are not recorded, but no much larger clone differs from it by a single base. These data belong to a study of T-cell reconstitution after alpha-beta-depleted transplantation in children (dated by TCRdb to about 2016). Regarding the research as a whole: T-cell immune reconstitution after TCRalphabeta/CD19-depleted allogeneic hematopoietic cell transplantation in children was quantitatively tracked in the study by means of TCR repertoire profiling.

V is shortened by 3 bases, J by 0 bases, and the region joining them spans 3 bases. Based on the germline V gene, the CDR1 and CDR2 sequences are SQVTM and ANQGSEA. The CDR3 covers 11 residues, taking in both the cysteine and the valine. Only the CDR3 DNA stays, 33 bases, in frame from base 1. Library creation used PCR. Sequencing took place on an Illumina HiSeq 2500. TCR libraries were prepared with molecular barcoding, using unique molecular identifiers to normalize TCRbeta repertoire quantification. TCRdb trimmed the raw reads at Q25, called clones with MiXCR and kept productive beta chains. Entries that share a CDR3 protein sequence are merged under the most common genes and DNA. The sample has some 500,000 distinct CDR3 sequences on record, about 33% of them singletons. 2% to 3% of the sample comes from the top ten.

The input for sequencing was PBMCs from the stem cell graft donor, taken from the stem cell graft. The sequence was collected from a human donor who donated a stem cell graft to a child with aplastic anemia. The chain is encoded by TRBV29-1 joined to TRBJ2-7; confidence is insufficient to name the D gene. The CDR3 protein is CSVEISYEQYV. The DNA is as follows: TGCAGCGTTGAGATCTCCTACGAGCAGTACGTC.